The next 4 T cell receptor beta chains were all read from a single sample in a study of cytomegalovirus exposure and HLA in healthy donors. PCR was performed using 60 Vbeta and 13 Jbeta primers. TCRdb's copy holds only in-frame clones and misses some; the assay was immunoSEQ multiplex PCR. The table has 130,000 to 150,000 clones, around 80% seen once. Input material: PBMCs. The receptors here all came from a female donor in good health and CMV-seronegative.

This sequence joins TRBV19 and TRBJ1-5, with TRBD1 matching over 10 bases. The V gene's germline CDR1 is LNHDA and CDR2 SQIVND (reference sequence). This CDR3 contains 16 residues. V lost 7 bases, J lost 2 bases, and 8 bases stayed unmatched. This CDR3 is CASTGTGALGNQPQHF. CDR3 in DNA: TGTGCCAGTACCGGGACAGGGGCCCTTGGCAATCAGCCCCAGCATTTT.

This sequence joins TRBV19 and TRBJ2-1; D not resolved. The CDR3 is made up of 15 amino acids. The V gene's germline CDR1 is LNHDA and CDR2 SQIVND (reference sequence). Trimming removed 0 bases at V and 2 bases at J, with 8 bases between. The chain's CDR3 is CASSIDLVTYNEQFF. The CDR3 DNA follows: TGTGCCAGTAGTATAGATCTTGTTACCTACAATGAGCAGTTCTTC.

This chain connects TRBV6-1 to TRBJ2-4, with D hard to call. Trimming removed 2 bases at V and 7 bases at J, with 12 bases between. This CDR3 has 14 residues. Germline V gene data show CDR1 as MNHNS and CDR2 as SASEGT. This chain's CDR3 is CASSESLERNIQYF. The DNA for the CDR3 is TGTGCCAGCAGTGAATCTCTGGAGAGGAACATTCAGTACTTC.

There are a few counts of this clone. V is TRBV30 and J is TRBJ1-3; 10 nucleotides match TRBD1. The CDR3 contains 15 residues. J gave up 0 bases and V 3 bases, and 2 bases lay outside the gene matches. Germline V gives CDR1 GTSNPN, CDR2 SVGIG (reference sequence). The CDR3 reads CAWSRDRGSGNTIYF. The CDR3 DNA reads as TGTGCCTGGAGCCGGGACAGGGGCTCTGGAAACACCATATATTTT.